This is a list of T cell receptor beta chains from one sample in a study of identical twins. TCRdb redid the calling of the 5' RACE reads with MiXCR, one entry per CDR3 protein. The sample shows 420,000 or so distinct CDR3 sequences, approximately 18% of them seen only once. Sequenced material: naive T cells sorted from blood. The source is a man in his fifties or sixties in good health. The CDR3 runs from the conserved cysteine through the conserved F or W. D genes are given only for firm matches. Clone sizes are given selectively: once, few, many, or a class where the clone is expanded.

clone_size d_call j_call v_call cdr3_aa cdr3_nt
NA NA TRBJ2-1 TRBV20-1 CSARADSPLEQFF TGCAGTGCTAGGGCGGACTCACCCCTTGAGCAGTTCTTC
few TRBD2 TRBJ2-3 TRBV4-3 CASSQVGAGSTDTQYF TGCGCCAGCAGCCAAGTCGGAGCGGGGAGCACAGATACGCAGTATTTT
NA NA TRBJ2-4 TRBV5-5 CASSLPGPGIQYF TGTGCCAGCAGCTTGCCGGGGCCGGGCATTCAGTACTTC
many TRBD1 TRBJ2-7 TRBV11-2 CASSLAGGAHYEQYF TGTGCCAGCAGCTTAGCAGGGGGCGCTCACTACGAGCAGTACTTC
NA NA TRBJ2-7 TRBV20-1 CSATVGADMHEQYF TGCAGTGCCACCGTGGGGGCTGATATGCACGAGCAGTACTTC
many NA TRBJ2-7 TRBV11-2 CASSPRGRGSPYYEQYF TGTGCCAGCAGCCCGAGGGGCAGGGGTTCTCCCTACTACGAGCAGTACTTC
many NA TRBJ2-6 TRBV4-3 CASSQEAFVELANVLTF TGCGCCAGCAGCCAAGAGGCGTTTGTGGAATTGGCCAACGTCCTGACTTTC
few NA TRBJ2-7 TRBV18 CASSPRIGTWEQYF TGTGCCAGCTCACCAAGGATAGGAACGTGGGAGCAGTACTTC
few NA TRBJ2-3 TRBV20-1 CSARDGTDTQYF TGCAGTGCTAGAGATGGGACAGATACGCAGTATTTT
NA TRBD1 TRBJ2-4 TRBV6-1 CASSRQGWAKNIQYF TGTGCCAGCAGCCGACAGGGTTGGGCCAAAAACATTCAGTACTTC
NA NA TRBJ2-3 TRBV20-1 CSTSGTQNPDTQYF TGCAGTACTTCCGGGACACAGAATCCAGATACGCAGTATTTT
NA TRBD2 TRBJ2-7 TRBV6-5 CASSYFGSGRTSSYEQYF TGTGCCAGCAGTTACTTTGGTAGCGGGAGGACGAGCTCCTACGAGCAGTACTTC
NA NA TRBJ1-1 TRBV29-1 CSGGENTEAFF TGCAGCGGTGGCGAGAACACTGAAGCTTTCTTT
few NA TRBJ2-1 TRBV18 CASSPWGSANEQFF TGTGCCAGCTCACCATGGGGTTCGGCAAATGAGCAGTTCTTC
few TRBD2 TRBJ2-3 TRBV29-1 CSVARTAGGDTQYF TGCAGCGTTGCCCGGACCGCCGGGGGGGATACGCAGTATTTT
NA NA TRBJ2-3 TRBV9 CASSGQRTSITDTQYF TGTGCCAGCAGCGGACAGCGGACATCTATAACAGATACGCAGTATTTT
NA NA TRBJ2-1 TRBV20-1 CSASTGRSSYNEQFF TGCAGTGCCTCCACCGGTCGAAGCTCCTACAATGAGCAGTTCTTC
few TRBD2 TRBJ2-3 TRBV20-1 CSARVPGLAGGPQYF TGCAGTGCTAGAGTTCCAGGACTAGCGGGAGGCCCGCAGTATTTT
NA NA TRBJ2-3 TRBV28 CASSLSPRTTDTQYF TGTGCCAGCAGTTTAAGTCCTAGGACCACAGATACGCAGTATTTT
NA NA TRBJ2-7 TRBV19 CASQPYEQYF TGTGCCAGTCAGCCCTACGAGCAGTACTTC
NA TRBD1 TRBJ1-1 TRBV20-1 CSARDWDSFEAFF TGCAGTGCTAGAGACTGGGACAGCTTTGAAGCTTTCTTT
many TRBD2 TRBJ2-7 TRBV5-1 CASSLVTSGSYEQYF TGCGCCAGCAGCTTGGTGACTAGCGGGTCCTACGAGCAGTACTTC
NA NA TRBJ2-7 TRBV28 CASSSLLSSNEQYF TGTGCCAGCAGTTCGTTACTATCGTCGAACGAGCAGTACTTC
NA TRBD1 TRBJ2-2 TRBV20-1 CSARETGFLRNTGELFF TGCAGTGCTAGAGAGACAGGGTTTCTGCGGAACACCGGGGAGCTGTTTTTT
many TRBD1 TRBJ1-1 TRBV6-5 CASSYGTGEAFF TGTGCCAGCAGTTACGGGACAGGGGAAGCTTTCTTT
NA TRBD1 TRBJ2-1 TRBV5-1 CASENRGGSNEQFF TGCGCCAGCGAAAACAGGGGCGGGTCCAATGAGCAGTTCTTC
NA NA TRBJ2-1 TRBV5-1 CASSLVGEGGQKDEQFF TGCGCCAGCAGCTTGGTGGGTGAGGGGGGCCAGAAAGATGAGCAGTTCTTC
many TRBD1 TRBJ2-7 TRBV29-1 CSVRQGVGYEQYF TGCAGCGTTCGGCAGGGGGTAGGGTACGAGCAGTACTTC
NA NA TRBJ2-7 TRBV9 CASSVGTGTSYEQYF TGTGCCAGCAGCGTAGGAACGGGGACGTCCTACGAGCAGTACTTC
few NA TRBJ2-7 TRBV20-1 CSAREVALGEQYF TGCAGTGCTAGAGAAGTCGCGCTGGGGGAGCAGTACTTC
few NA TRBJ2-5 TRBV20-1 CSARDRESQETQYF TGCAGTGCTAGAGATCGTGAGTCCCAAGAGACCCAGTACTTC
many NA TRBJ2-7 TRBV4-2 CASSQLHSEQYF TGTGCCAGCAGCCAACTTCACTCGGAGCAGTACTTC
many NA TRBJ1-1 TRBV20-1 CSARRSGPEAFF TGCAGTGCTAGACGTTCAGGTCCTGAAGCTTTCTTT
few TRBD2 TRBJ2-1 TRBV7-2 CASSPPGGLATYNEQFF TGTGCCAGCAGCCCCCCGGGGGGACTAGCGACCTACAATGAGCAGTTCTTC
many NA TRBJ1-1 TRBV7-8 CASSIGTEAFF TGTGCCAGCAGCATAGGGACTGAAGCTTTCTTT
few TRBD2 TRBJ2-1 TRBV12-3/TRBV12-4 CASSKLAGGSYNEQFF TGTGCCAGCAGTAAACTAGCGGGGGGGTCTTACAATGAGCAGTTCTTC
once TRBD1 TRBJ1-2 TRBV3-1 CASSQAPEGARNTF TGTGCCAGCAGCCAAGCCCCAGAGGGGGCCCGGAACACCTTC
NA TRBD1 TRBJ2-2 TRBV5-1 CASSKTTGHDTGELFF TGCGCCAGCAGCAAAACGACAGGGCACGACACCGGGGAGCTGTTTTTT
NA NA TRBJ2-2 TRBV4-1 CASSQDAGWGELFF TGCGCCAGCAGCCAAGATGCGGGGTGGGGGGAGCTGTTTTTT
NA NA TRBJ1-1 TRBV7-2 CASSFKGTEAFF TGTGCCAGCAGCTTTAAAGGCACTGAAGCTTTCTTT
few TRBD2 TRBJ2-7 TRBV4-3 CASSQDSSGGYYEQYF TGCGCCAGCAGCCAAGATTCTAGCGGGGGATACTACGAGCAGTACTTC
many NA TRBJ2-1 TRBV20-1 CSADIYNEQFF TGCAGTGCTGATATATACAATGAGCAGTTCTTC
few NA TRBJ1-2 TRBV12-3/TRBV12-4 CASSFPSGDFYGYTF TGTGCCAGCAGTTTCCCCTCGGGAGACTTCTATGGCTACACCTTC
NA NA TRBJ2-7 TRBV10-3 CATREQIQVSYEQYF TGTGCCACCCGGGAACAGATTCAGGTGTCCTACGAGCAGTACTTC
NA NA TRBJ2-1 TRBV20-1 CSARVRYNEQFF TGCAGTGCTAGAGTGCGGTACAATGAGCAGTTCTTC
NA TRBD1 TRBJ2-7 TRBV4-1 CASSPPGQGSHEQYF TGCGCCAGCAGCCCTCCGGGACAGGGGAGCCACGAGCAGTACTTC
NA TRBD1 TRBJ2-1 TRBV27 CASSLSGTGPYNEQFF TGTGCCAGCAGTTTATCAGGGACAGGGCCATACAATGAGCAGTTCTTC
many NA TRBJ2-1 TRBV20-1 CSAREIGRGYNEQFF TGCAGTGCTAGAGAGATCGGCAGGGGATACAATGAGCAGTTCTTC
many NA TRBJ1-2 TRBV20-1 CSAKGGTNYGYTF TGCAGTGCCAAAGGAGGTACTAACTATGGCTACACCTTC
few NA TRBJ1-1 TRBV5-6 CASSPRRRHEAFF TGTGCCAGCAGCCCGAGAAGACGACATGAAGCTTTCTTT
NA TRBD2 TRBJ2-1 TRBV7-2 CASSFGGALYEQFF TGTGCCAGCAGCTTCGGGGGGGCCTTATATGAGCAGTTCTTC
once NA TRBJ2-1 TRBV6-5 CASSYSNGGPNEQFF TGTGCCAGCAGTTACTCGAATGGGGGTCCCAATGAGCAGTTCTTC
NA TRBD2 TRBJ2-1 TRBV20-1 CSASGGAYNEQFF TGCAGTGCTAGCGGGGGGGCCTACAATGAGCAGTTCTTC
many TRBD1 TRBJ1-1 TRBV28 CASSPTGGGNTEAFF TGTGCCAGCAGTCCAACAGGGGGGGGGAACACTGAAGCTTTCTTT